Included here is one TCR beta chain sequence, with context. These data are taken from a study of blood T cell repertoires in COVID-19. Study background: Sites across the United States, Italy and Spain contributed samples from acute and convalescent COVID-19. The analysed material was cDNA or gDNA that came from T cells, B-cell-depleted T cells, or PBMCs.

Germline V lookup: CDR1 MDHEN, CDR2 SYDVKM. This CDR3 has 15 residues. Trimming left V 6 bases short and J 0 bases short, with 14 bases between. Original handling: Amplified reference gene primers provided the basis for estimating nucleated cell counts. The assay was immunoSEQ multiplex PCR, and TCRdb's table has in-frame clones only and misses some. That table gives V, J and clone size, and the DNA gave D and trimming. The repertoire holds about 140,000 clones, roughly 86% seen once, with about 8% in the top ten. The sequencing input was peripheral blood. This clonotype was obtained from a woman aged 55-75 years with acute or convalescent COVID-19. The rearrangement joins TRBV28 to TRBJ1-2; D is undetermined. The CDR3 reads CASRPSAGANYGYTF. In DNA, the CDR3 is TGTGCCAGCAGGCCTTCAGCTGGAGCTAACTATGGCTACACCTTC.